This T cell receptor beta chain was captured in a study of blood T cell repertoires in COVID-19. Study-wide context: Acute-phase and convalescent COVID-19 samples originated in the United States, Italy and Spain.

Trimming removed 5 bases from V and 5 bases from J; junction bases left unmatched: 5. Germline V gene sequence: CDR1 SGHDN, CDR2 FVKESK. The CDR3 sequence is 13 residues long. How the authors handled the data: How many nucleated cells were present was estimated from reference gene primer amplification. The protocol was immunoSEQ multiplex PCR, while the TCRdb copy is restricted to in-frame clones and leaves out a portion. Clone size and V and J calls were adopted from that table, with D and trimming inferred from the DNA. The table lists about 95,000 clones, roughly four fifths of them singletons, with roughly 22% in the top ten.

The chain links TRBV14 to TRBJ2-5, with 7 nucleotides matching TRBD2. The origin of this receptor is a human donor in a cohort sampled during active COVID-19. Source material: peripheral blood. The CDR3 DNA follows: TGTGCCAGCAGCGGGAGGGATTGGGAGACCCAGTACTTC. Translation: CASSGRDWETQYF.